Sequencing of this T cell receptor beta chain was carried out in a study of shared T cell receptors in the human thymus. The method was immunoSEQ multiplex PCR; TCRdb's version includes in-frame clones alone and lacks a portion of them. Of hundreds of thousands of clones detected, around nine tenths appear once; the ten largest clones hold 0.0085% to 0.012%. The CDR3 loop spans 14 amino acids. The J segment lost 4 bases and the V segment lost 5 bases, leaving 7 bases of the junction unmatched. From germline, CDR1 is MNHEY and CDR2 SMNVEV (reference sequence). Another study also made use of these data, one on human thymus T cells.

Material for sequencing was thymocytes. This sequence originates from a boy less than two years old with a congenital heart defect. V and J are TRBV27 and TRBJ2-7; the match to TRBD2 covers 8 bases. DNA for the CDR3: TGTGCCAGCAGTCCCGAGCGGGAGTGGTACGAGCAGTACTTC. Translating gives CASSPEREWYEQYF.